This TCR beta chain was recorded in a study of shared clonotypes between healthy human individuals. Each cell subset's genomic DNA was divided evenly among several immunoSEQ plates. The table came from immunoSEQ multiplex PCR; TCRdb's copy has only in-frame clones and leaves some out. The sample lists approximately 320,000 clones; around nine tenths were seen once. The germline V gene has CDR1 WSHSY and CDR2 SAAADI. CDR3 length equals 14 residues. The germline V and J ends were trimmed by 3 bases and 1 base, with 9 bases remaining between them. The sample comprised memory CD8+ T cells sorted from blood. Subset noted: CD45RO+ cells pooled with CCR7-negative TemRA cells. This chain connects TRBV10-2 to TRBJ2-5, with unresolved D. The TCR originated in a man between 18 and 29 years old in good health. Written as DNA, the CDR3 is TGCGCCAGCAGTGATTTCCGAAGCCAAGAGACCCAGTACTTC. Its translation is CASSDFRSQETQYF.